This TCR beta chain was observed in a study of T cells in Graves' hyperthyroidism and ophthalmopathy. Researchers amplified the TCR beta CDR3 regions from RNA transcripts. First-round RT-PCR of the TCR CDR3 relied on the HTBI primer set. From the multiplex PCR reads, TCRdb called clonotypes with MiXCR, one entry per CDR3 protein. The repertoire has under 450,000 distinct CDR3 sequences, less than 20% of them found once; the top ten carry 13% to 15%. Germline CDR1 and CDR2: SGHRS and YFSETQ. This CDR3 is 18 amino acids long. V shed 4 bases and J 2 bases; nucleotides not matched to a gene: 12. Hyperthyroidism was newly diagnosed in patients aged 18 to 65 (duration under 2 months).

Sequencing was performed on blood. The sequence derives from a young woman with Graves' hyperthyroidism. The chain joins TRBV5-1 to TRBJ2-5; TRBD2 agrees at 12 bases. Written as DNA, the CDR3 is TGCGCCAGCAGCCTCCGGCCCGGGCTAGCGGGAGGGCAAGAGACCCAGTACTTC. Residues: CASSLRPGLAGGQETQYF.